Sequencing of this T cell receptor beta chain was carried out in a study of T cells in Graves' hyperthyroidism and ophthalmopathy. Findings and limits, study-wide: Ophthalmopathy was identified by the model a median about 6.8 months ahead of onset.

This clonotype was detected only a few times. The antigen remains unidentified. It may be a read error: a sequence one base away is much more abundant. Researchers took RNA transcripts and amplified the TCR beta CDR3 regions from them. The TCR CDR3 was amplified in a first-round RT-PCR using the HTBI primer set. MiXCR was run by TCRdb on the multiplex PCR reads, yielding one entry per CDR3 protein. The sample consists of roughly 500,000 distinct CDR3 sequences, around 50% of them appearing once. The CDR3 sequence is 17 residues long. CDR1 and CDR2 from the germline V gene are SGHVS and FNYEAQ. Sequenced input: peripheral blood or thyroid tissue (not recorded which). This TCR came from an adult woman with Graves' disease, either hyperthyroidism or ophthalmopathy (not recorded which). The chain employs TRBV7-6 and TRBJ1-3; D is perhaps TRBD1 (6 bases). The CDR3 DNA follows: TGTACCAGCAGCTTAGAGCAATCGGGGGGGCCTGGAAACACCATATATTTT. Translation: CTSSLEQSGGPGNTIYF.